Below are 32 T cell receptor beta chains sequenced from a single sample in a study of T cell responses to AZD1222 COVID-19 vaccine. Profiled with immunoSEQ multiplex PCR; TCRdb holds only in-frame clones, not every one. The sample has 100,000 to 150,000 clones, approximately 92% seen once. The sequenced sample was peripheral blood, obtained on day 0 of AZD1222 vaccination. Receptors were obtained from an adult in good health.

This clone has only one observation. This chain links TRBV2 with TRBJ1-2; D not resolved. CDR3 length: 13 amino acids. Germline V lookup: CDR1 SNHLY, CDR2 FYNNEI. Trimming left V 11 bases short and J 1 base short, with 14 bases between. The CDR3 DNA reads as TGTGCCGGAAAAAGGGCAGTTAACTATGGCTACACCTTC. As protein: CAGKRAVNYGYTF. Full variable domain (remainder filled in from reference TRBV2 and TRBJ1-2): EPEVTQTPSHQVTQMGQEVILRCVPISNHLYFYWYRQILGQKVEFLVSFYNNEISEKSEIFDDQFSVERPDGSNFTLKIRSTKLEDSAMYFCAGKRAVNYGYTFGSGTRLTVV.

The gene calls are TRBV6-5 and TRBJ1-2; no reliable D call. CDR1 is MNHEY, CDR2 SVGAGI, per germline. V lost 0 bases, J lost 5 bases, and 7 bases lay in between. The CDR3 runs 13 residues. For the CDR3, the DNA is TGTGCCAGCAGTTACTCGAATTCTTATGGCTACACCTTC. As protein: CASSYSNSYGYTF.

The chain links TRBV24-1 to TRBJ2-7, with TRBD1 as a possible D gene (6 bases). Germline V gives CDR1 KGHDR, CDR2 SFDVKD. Between the trimmed V and J ends, which lost 4 bases and 0 bases, there was a span of 12 bases. This CDR3 contains 15 residues. The DNA for the CDR3 is TGTGCCACCAGTGAGCGGGCAGGGGCCTCCTACGAGCAGTACTTC. The encoded protein is CATSERAGASYEQYF.

V and J are TRBV5-1 and TRBJ1-2, with TRBD1 matching 7 bases. The CDR3 extends over 18 amino acids. The V gene's germline CDR1 is SGHRS and CDR2 YFSETQ. With V trimmed by 0 bases and J by 6 bases, 17 bases remained unmatched. CDR3 sequence reads: CASSLAGGQSSIGHGYTF. The CDR3 DNA follows: TGCGCCAGCAGCTTGGCCGGGGGACAGTCCTCTATAGGGCATGGCTACACCTTC.

V usage is TRBV27 and J usage is TRBJ1-1, with D possibly matching TRBD1 (5 bases). V gave up 6 bases and J gave up 1 base, with 12 bases separating them. Germline CDR1 MNHEY, CDR2 SMNVEV (reference sequence). This CDR3 is 14 amino acids long. The DNA for the CDR3 is TGTGCCAGCAGCTGGAGGGGAAGGAACACTGAAGCTTTCTTT. This codes for CASSWRGRNTEAFF.

The CDR3 region is CASSQEVDWETEETQYF. In DNA, the CDR3 is TGCGCCAGCAGCCAAGAGGTCGACTGGGAGACTGAGGAGACCCAGTACTTC. The chain employs TRBV4-3 and TRBJ2-5; the D gene is possibly TRBD2 (5 bases). This CDR3 has 17 amino acids. Germline assignment: CDR1 LGHNA and CDR2 YSLEER. V shed 0 bases and J shed 5 bases, with 19 bases lying between them.

V is TRBV7-9 and J is TRBJ2-7; TRBD1 or TRBD2 may be the D gene (5 bases each). The germline V and J ends were trimmed by 5 bases and 5 bases, with 19 bases remaining between them. CDR1 SEHNR and CDR2 FQNEAQ come from the germline V gene (reference sequence). The CDR3 is made up of 15 amino acids. The CDR3 sequence: CASSSITSGRDEQYF. The CDR3 nucleotides read TGTGCCAGCAGCAGCATAACCTCGGGACGGGACGAGCAGTACTTC.

This clone was picked up one time. The V gene is TRBV3-1 (or the pseudogene TRBV3-2), the J gene TRBJ1-2, with D hard to call. CDR3 length: 12 residues. Trimming stripped 1 base from V and 6 bases from J, with 6 bases between. Germline CDR1 and CDR2: LGHDT and YNNKEL (reference sequence). The CDR3 is CASSQVGDGYTF. The CDR3 coding sequence is TGTGCCAGCAGCCAAGTTGGGGATGGCTACACCTTC.

V usage is TRBV10-2 and J usage is TRBJ1-6; unclear D gene. Germline lookup yields CDR1 WSHSY and CDR2 SAAADI. The CDR3 extends over 16 amino acids. V dropped 0 bases and J dropped 6 bases, with 12 bases sitting between them. The CDR3 is CASSESGLGFNSPLHF. CDR3 sequence (DNA): TGCGCCAGCAGTGAGTCGGGCCTAGGCTTTAATTCACCCCTCCACTTT.

This chain connects TRBV6-2 or TRBV6-3 to TRBJ1-5; TRBD1 agrees at 10 bases. This CDR3 spans 18 amino acids. Germline V gene data show CDR1 as MNHEY and CDR2 as SVGEGT. J gave up 0 bases and V 3 bases, and 8 bases lay outside the gene matches. Here the CDR3 DNA reads TGTGCCAGCAGTTATGCGACAGGGGGCGATTATAGCAATCAGCCCCAGCATTTT. It encodes CASSYATGGDYSNQPQHF.

This rearrangement joins TRBV7-2 to TRBJ2-7; weak D call: TRBD2 (6 bases). The CDR3 is 15 residues long. CDR1 is SGHTA, CDR2 FQGNSA, per germline. Trimming left V 7 bases short and J 3 bases short, with 19 bases between. In nucleotides, the CDR3 is TGTGCCAGCACCCCCCCCGGAGTAGCGGACTACGAGCAGTACTTC. This codes for CASTPPGVADYEQYF.

V and J are TRBV28 and TRBJ2-2, with TRBD2 as a possible D gene (5 bases). V lost 3 bases, J lost 11 bases, and 7 bases lay in between. Per germline, CDR1 MDHEN and CDR2 SYDVKM. The CDR3 consists of 11 residues. The CDR3 DNA reads TGTGCCAGCAGTTTTGAGGGAGAGCTGTTTTTT. Translated, it gives CASSFEGELFF.

CDR3 in DNA: TGTGCCAGCAGCCAGCGGGGGAGTACCTACGAGCAGTACTTC. It codes for CASSQRGSTYEQYF. J is TRBJ2-7 and V is TRBV6-5, with 8 bases lining up with TRBD2. Unmatched junction bases numbered 6, after V lost 6 bases and J lost 2 bases. CDR3 length: 14 amino acids. CDR1 and CDR2 from the germline V gene are MNHEY and SVGAGI.

This chain connects TRBV6-5 to TRBJ2-6; D gene unclear. The germline V gene has CDR1 MNHEY and CDR2 SVGAGI. Trimming shortened V by 8 bases and J by 1 base, and 9 bases separated the two germline ends. This CDR3 contains 14 residues. As DNA, the CDR3 is TGTGCCAGCGCCAAGGATTCTGGGGCCAACGTCCTGACTTTC. It codes for CASAKDSGANVLTF.

Regarding this clone: One end of the junction varies from germline; a read error may be responsible. The rearrangement joins TRBV4-3 to TRBJ1-1; 9 bases agree with TRBD1. The CDR3 contains 15 residues. The germline V gene encodes CDR1 LGHNA and CDR2 YSLEER. The CDR3 is CASSHLGQGEVKLLF. CDR3 in DNA: TGCGCCAGCAGCCACTTGGGACAGGGCGAAGTGAAGCTTCTCTTT.

V gene TRBV18 combines with J gene TRBJ2-7; TRBD2 matches 9 bases. With V trimmed by 4 bases and J by 7 bases, 14 bases remained unmatched. The CDR3 consists of 16 residues. Germline CDR1 and CDR2: KGHSH and LQKENI. Here the CDR3 reads CASSRRTSATPGEQYF. In DNA form, the CDR3 reads TGTGCCAGCTCACGACGGACTAGCGCTACTCCCGGGGAGCAGTACTTC.

The chain has TRBV2 and TRBJ2-1; D not resolved. Germline lookup yields CDR1 SNHLY and CDR2 FYNNEI. The CDR3 runs 12 residues. V lost 4 bases, J lost 7 bases, and 8 bases lay in between. CDR3: CASSVGSNEQFF. CDR3 DNA sequence: TGTGCCAGCAGTGTGGGCTCAAATGAGCAGTTCTTC.

This rearrangement joins TRBV7-6 to TRBJ1-4; tentatively, D is TRBD1 (5 bases). Per germline, CDR1 SGHVS and CDR2 FNYEAQ. V lost 1 base to trimming and J lost 2 bases, with 8 bases between them. The CDR3 has 15 amino acids. The CDR3 loop reads CASSLVWGTNEKLFF. The DNA of the CDR3 is TGTGCCAGCAGCTTAGTTTGGGGGACTAATGAAAAACTGTTTTTT.

Concerning this clone: The junction shows a germline mismatch at one end, possibly a read error. V is TRBV18 and J is TRBJ2-7; 10 nucleotides align to TRBD2. Germline values: CDR1 KGHSH, CDR2 LQKENI. This CDR3 region has 13 residues. The CDR3 DNA follows: TGTGCCAGCTCACCAGAGGGACTAGCGTCACTCAGCTTC. It encodes CASSPEGLASLSF.

The V call is TRBV5-4, the J call TRBJ2-7; TRBD2 aligns across 12 bases. CDR3 length: 13 residues. Germline loops: CDR1 SGHNT, CDR2 YYREEE (reference sequence). The trim removed 7 bases at V and 8 bases at J, leaving 7 bases unmatched. CDR3 nucleotides: TGTGCCAGCGGACTAGCGGGATCTACGAAGCAGTACTTC. Amino acid sequence: CASGLAGSTKQYF.

The V call is TRBV29-1, the J call TRBJ1-1; the D is unclear. The CDR3 spans 12 residues. With 4 bases removed from V and 4 bases from J, the gap between germline ends came to 10 bases. The germline V gene has CDR1 SQVTM and CDR2 ANQGSEA. CDR3 in amino acids: CSVVQTGTEAFF. The CDR3 DNA sequence: TGCAGCGTTGTACAAACCGGCACTGAAGCTTTCTTT.

This chain connects TRBV11-3 to TRBJ1-2; the D is unclear. Germline CDR1 SGHNT, CDR2 YENEEA. Trimming took off 8 bases at V and 2 bases at J, with 24 bases between the two ends. CDR3 length: 17 amino acids. The CDR3 protein is CASHHTLIRCSNYGYTF. CDR3 nucleotide sequence: TGTGCCAGCCACCATACCCTAATCCGATGTAGCAACTATGGCTACACCTTC.

The chain carries TRBV7-9 and TRBJ1-1; D is uncertain. CDR3 length: 14 residues. V gave up 4 bases and J gave up 5 bases, with 14 bases separating them. Germline-derived CDR1 and CDR2 are SEHNR and FQNEAQ (reference sequence). In DNA form, the CDR3 reads TGTGCCAGCAGCTCAGGCGGACCCCGAACTGAAGCTTTCTTT. Its translation is CASSSGGPRTEAFF.

This chain connects TRBV28 to TRBJ1-4; 9 positions match TRBD1. Germline-derived CDR1 and CDR2 are MDHEN and SYDVKM. This CDR3 is built from 14 residues. V gave up 5 bases and J gave up 6 bases; unmatched junction bases: 4. The CDR3 region is CASSDRGRDEKLFF. CDR3 in DNA: TGTGCCAGCAGTGACAGGGGGAGGGATGAAAAACTGTTTTTT. The full variable domain, its missing parts supplied by reference TRBV28 and TRBJ1-4, is DVKVTQSSRYLVKRTGEKVFLECVQDMDHENMFWYRQDPGLGLRLIYFSYDVKMKEKGDIPEGYSVSREKKERFSLILESASTNQTSMYLCASSDRGRDEKLFFGSGTQLSVL.

The chain joins TRBV7-8 to TRBJ1-1; D gene uncertain. The CDR3 extends over 13 amino acids. Trimming took 5 bases from V and 1 from J, leaving 8 bases between them. CDR1 SGHVS and CDR2 FQNEAQ come from the germline V gene. DNA for the CDR3: TGTGCCAGCAGCCGGGTACCGAACACTGAAGCTTTCTTT. Its translation: CASSRVPNTEAFF.

The gene calls are TRBV6-2 or TRBV6-3 and TRBJ1-2; unclear D gene. The CDR3 is 13 amino acids. Germline CDR1 reads MNHEY; CDR2 reads SVGEGT. V was clipped by 1 base and J by 8 bases, with 11 bases between them. In nucleotides, the CDR3 is TGTGCCAGCAGTTACTTAGCGGAGGAGGGCTACACCTTC. Its translation is CASSYLAEEGYTF.

J is TRBJ2-2 and V is TRBV9; 9 bases match TRBD2. The CDR3 consists of 14 residues. The ends lost 7 bases at V and 2 bases at J; junction bases unmatched: 3. CDR1 and CDR2 (germline): SGDLS, YYNGEE. The CDR3 sequence: CASAAGGNTGELFF. CDR3 bases: TGTGCCAGCGCAGCGGGGGGAAACACCGGGGAGCTGTTTTTT.

This chain joins TRBV6-2 or TRBV6-3 and TRBJ2-7; 7 nucleotides align to TRBD2. CDR3 length: 15 residues. From germline, CDR1 is MNHEY and CDR2 SVGEGT. V shed 0 bases and J 4 bases; nucleotides not matched to a gene: 6. Here the CDR3 reads CASSYSDTGRYEQYF. For the CDR3, the DNA is TGTGCCAGCAGTTACTCGGATACCGGGAGGTACGAGCAGTACTTC.

The chain is built from TRBV24-1 and TRBJ2-7, with TRBD1 matching 7 bases. Germline trimming cut 2 bases from V and 0 bases from J; bases unmatched to any gene: 6. CDR1 is KGHDR, CDR2 SFDVKD, per germline. The CDR3 is 16 amino acids. CDR3 nucleotide sequence: TGTGCCACCAGTGATTCCGGGACAGAGAGCTCCTACGAGCAGTACTTC. Translating it yields CATSDSGTESSYEQYF.

The genes are TRBV7-9 and TRBJ2-2, with TRBD2 matching over 8 bases. Per the germline V gene, CDR1 is SEHNR and CDR2 is FQNEAQ (reference sequence). The CDR3 sequence is 16 residues long. V gave up 7 bases and J gave up 1 base; unmatched junction bases: 8. CDR3 sequence: CASNTPGLVNTGELFF. The CDR3 DNA reads TGTGCCAGCAACACGCCGGGACTAGTGAACACCGGGGAGCTGTTTTTT.

This chain connects TRBV19 to TRBJ1-2; D may be TRBD1 (5 bases). Germline V CDR1 and CDR2: LNHDA, SQIVND (reference sequence). The CDR3 sequence is 13 residues long. V lost 1 base and J lost 10, with 13 bases in between. The CDR3 region has the DNA TGTGCCAGTAGTATAGTGCGAGACAGCGACTACACCTTC. Translation: CASSIVRDSDYTF.

The chain employs TRBV7-9 and TRBJ2-5; possible D gene TRBD2, 5 bases. Germline CDR1 is SEHNR and CDR2 is FQNEAQ (reference sequence). This CDR3 has 15 residues. The V and J ends lost 5 bases and 0 bases respectively, with 13 bases between them. Here the CDR3 DNA reads TGTGCCAGCAGCCGCGGGCAGATAAACCAAGAGACCCAGTACTTC. As protein: CASSRGQINQETQYF.